The 16 T cell receptor beta chains reported below all come from one sample, sequenced in a study of shared clonotypes between healthy human individuals. Positively selected for CCR7, the CD45RO-negative cells used as naive CD8 cells excluded terminally differentiated effector memory CD45RA+ cells. Clones were sequenced by immunoSEQ multiplex PCR, and TCRdb holds only the in-frame ones, with some missing. The table lists about 2.1 million clones, over 85% of them singletons. Sequenced input: naive CD8+ T cells from PBMCs. The receptors originated from a man aged 18-30 years in good health. Some clones in this sample may be carry-over from other donors' samples.

As concerns this clone: The sample contains more than one DNA sequence encoding this CDR3. V and J are TRBV7-9 and TRBJ2-5; tentative D call: TRBD1 (5 bases). Trimming took off 1 base at V and 5 bases at J, with 8 bases between the two ends. The germline V gene has CDR1 SEHNR and CDR2 FQNEAQ (reference sequence). This CDR3 spans 13 amino acids. The CDR3 DNA is TGTGCCAGCAGCTTAGTAGGGGTGGAGACCCAGTACTTC. It codes for CASSLVGVETQYF.

This clone has just a few counts. A much bigger clone sits one base away, suggesting this may be a read error. Within the sample, other DNA sequences also encode this same CDR3. The gene calls are TRBV13 and TRBJ2-7; D uncertain. Germline V gene sequence: CDR1 PRHDT, CDR2 FYEKMQ (reference sequence). Trimming shortened V by 0 bases and J by 0 bases, and 3 bases separated the two germline ends. The CDR3 contains 13 residues. CDR3 sequence (DNA): TGTGCCAGCAGCTTAGGGAGCTCCTACGAGCAGTACTTC. Protein: CASSLGSSYEQYF. The variable domain in full, completed from reference TRBV13 and TRBJ2-7, reads AAGVIQSPRHLIKEKRETATLKCYPIPRHDTVYWYQQGPGQDPQFLISFYEKMQSDKGSIPDRFSAQQFSDYHSELNMSSLELGDSALYFCASSLGSSYEQYFGPGTRLTVT.

The V gene is TRBV29-1, the J gene TRBJ2-7; D call uncertain. Looked up from germline, CDR1 is SQVTM and CDR2 is ANQGSEA. The ends were cut back, 1 base at V and 5 bases at J, with 18 bases in the middle. The CDR3 runs 15 residues. CDR3 sequence (DNA): TGCAGCGTTGAAGGGATAGCCAGCGTGGAGAACGAGCAGTACTTC. Its protein product is CSVEGIASVENEQYF.

This clone appeared a single time. The chain joins TRBV15 to TRBJ1-2; 8 nucleotides line up with TRBD1. The CDR3 consists of 16 residues. Germline CDR1 and CDR2: LNHNV and YYDKDF (reference sequence). V dropped 0 bases and J dropped 5; count of bases not matched to a gene: 8. Here the CDR3 DNA reads TGTGCCACCAGCAGAGATAGAGGGACAGGCCGGTATGGCTACACCTTC. Protein: CATSRDRGTGRYGYTF.

The V gene is TRBV9, the J gene TRBJ2-7; 9 bases fit TRBD2. The CDR3 extends over 15 amino acids. Trimming cost V 4 bases and J 2 bases; bases outside gene matches: 7. Germline CDR1 SGDLS, CDR2 YYNGEE. Here the CDR3 reads CASSPASGTTYEQYF. The CDR3 coding sequence is TGTGCCAGCAGCCCGGCTAGCGGGACGACCTACGAGCAGTACTTC.

The chain combines TRBV10-3 with TRBJ2-7; D is perhaps TRBD1 (5 bases). Germline V CDR1 and CDR2: ENHRY, SYGVKD. Trimming removed 0 bases at V and 5 bases at J, with 17 bases between. The CDR3 length is 16 residues. The CDR3, as DNA: TGTGCCATCAGTGAGTCTGGGGCAGGAGAAATCAACGAGCAGTACTTC. It translates to CAISESGAGEINEQYF.

The chain employs TRBV15 and TRBJ1-5, with 10 positions matching TRBD1. V trimming: 3 bases; J trimming: 2 bases; junction bases outside the gene matches: 4. CDR1 is LNHNV and CDR2 is YYDKDF in the germline V gene (reference sequence). The CDR3 is 16 residues long. CDR3 nucleotide sequence: TGTGCCACCAGCAGGGTGACAGGGGGCGGCAATCAGCCCCAGCATTTT. As protein: CATSRVTGGGNQPQHF. Full variable domain (rest looked up from reference TRBV15 and TRBJ1-5): DAMVIQNPRYQVTQFGKPVTLSCSQTLNHNVMYWYQQKSSQAPKLLFHYYDKDFNNEADTPDNFQSRRPNTSFCFLDIRSPGLGDTAMYLCATSRVTGGGNQPQHFGDGTRLSIL.

Notes on this clone: The sample has other DNA sequences that encode this CDR3 too. DNA for the CDR3: TGCGCCAGCAGACAAGGGTCTAGCACAGATACGCAGTATTTT. Its protein is CASRQGSSTDTQYF. J is TRBJ2-3 and V is TRBV5-1; D gene ambiguous. Trimming left V 5 bases short and J 0 bases short, with 10 bases between. The CDR3 sequence is 14 residues long. Germline assignment: CDR1 SGHRS and CDR2 YFSETQ.

Here the CDR3 reads CASEGGGDGTEAFF. CDR3 coding DNA: TGTGCCAGCGAAGGGGGAGGGGATGGCACTGAAGCTTTCTTT. The rearrangement links TRBV6-5 to TRBJ1-1, with a tentative D call TRBD1 (6 bases). Germline V CDR1 and CDR2: MNHEY, SVGAGI. The CDR3 contains 14 residues. V was shortened by 8 bases and J by 4 bases, with 17 bases between the two germline ends.

The rearrangement links TRBV5-1 to TRBJ2-1; TRBD1 aligns across 8 bases. Germline V CDR1 and CDR2: SGHRS, YFSETQ. There are 15 residues in the CDR3. V was pared by 5 bases and J by 4 bases, with 8 bases of the junction left unmatched. CDR3 bases: TGCGCCAGCAGAGTCGGACAGGGAGTTTACAATGAGCAGTTCTTC. This encodes CASRVGQGVYNEQFF.

V usage is TRBV4-3 and J usage is TRBJ2-5, with 10 positions matching TRBD2. Judging by the DNA end, TRBJ2-7 fits better; the J call may be wrong. The CDR3 consists of 15 residues. The germline V gene has CDR1 LGHNA and CDR2 YSLEER. The CDR3 nucleotides read TGCGCCAGCAGCCAAGGGACTAGCGGTCTATACGAGCAGTACTTC. Protein: CASSQGTSGLYEQYF.

The chain uses TRBV7-9 and TRBJ2-7; TRBD1 matches 9 bases. There are 15 residues in the CDR3. V was clipped by 5 bases and J by 3 bases; unmatched bases: 8. Germline V CDR1 and CDR2: SEHNR, FQNEAQ (reference sequence). The CDR3 protein is CASSPDRDRVYEQYF. The CDR3 DNA reads TGTGCCAGCAGCCCGGATCGGGACAGGGTCTACGAGCAGTACTTC.

The chain joins TRBV19 to TRBJ2-1, with TRBD2 matching over 12 bases. Trimming removed 4 bases from V and 7 bases from J; junction bases left unmatched: 8. Germline CDR1 reads LNHDA; CDR2 reads SQIVND (reference sequence). This CDR3 is 16 amino acids long. Here the CDR3 reads CASSKVGLAGLNEQFF. The CDR3 DNA sequence: TGTGCCAGTAGTAAGGTTGGACTAGCGGGATTAAATGAGCAGTTCTTC.

As concerns this clone: A read error may account for a junction end that differs from germline. V is TRBV6-1 and J is TRBJ2-7; 11 bases agree with TRBD2. From germline, CDR1 is MNHNS and CDR2 SASEGT. The CDR3 is made up of 15 amino acids. The CDR3 region is CAISEPGLAAHEQYF. CDR3 DNA: TGTGCCATCAGTGAACCGGGACTAGCGGCACACGAGCAGTACTTC.

The chain carries TRBV9 and TRBJ2-7, with D possibly matching TRBD1 (5 bases). Trimming cost V 0 bases and J 5 bases, with 12 bases left between them. This CDR3 is 14 amino acids long. Germline values: CDR1 SGDLS, CDR2 YYNGEE. DNA for the CDR3: TGTGCCAGCAGCGTAGAGGGGTCGAGCGACGAGCAGTACTTC. Its protein product is CASSVEGSSDEQYF.

The rearrangement uses TRBV4-2 and TRBJ2-3; 13 bases map to TRBD2. Germline CDR1 and CDR2: LGHNA and YNFKEQ. This CDR3 is built from 19 residues. V was pared by 0 bases and J by 2 bases, with 8 bases of the junction left unmatched. The CDR3 DNA follows: TGTGCCAGCAGCCAAGATTTACTAGCGGGAGGGGGAGACACAGATACGCAGTATTTT. Its translation is CASSQDLLAGGGDTDTQYF.